This T cell receptor (beta chain) originates from a study of T cells after yellow fever vaccination. TCRdb reprocessed the 5' RACE reads with MiXCR, giving one entry per CDR3 protein. The sample yields 400,000 or so distinct CDR3 sequences, about 17% seen once. Germline V gene data show CDR1 as MNHEY and CDR2 as SMNVEV (reference sequence). The CDR3 has 15 amino acids. The V and J ends lost 6 bases and 5 bases, in that order; junction bases with no gene match: 10. Material: PBMCs, obtained before the yellow fever booster vaccination. The sequence derives from a man aged 18 to 29 who received the YFV17D yellow fever vaccine. The chain recombines TRBV27 with TRBJ1-2; TRBD1 aligns across 9 bases. CDR3 in DNA: TGTGCCAGCAGGCCGATGGGACAGGGTCGGTATGGCTACACCTTC. It is translated as CASRPMGQGRYGYTF.